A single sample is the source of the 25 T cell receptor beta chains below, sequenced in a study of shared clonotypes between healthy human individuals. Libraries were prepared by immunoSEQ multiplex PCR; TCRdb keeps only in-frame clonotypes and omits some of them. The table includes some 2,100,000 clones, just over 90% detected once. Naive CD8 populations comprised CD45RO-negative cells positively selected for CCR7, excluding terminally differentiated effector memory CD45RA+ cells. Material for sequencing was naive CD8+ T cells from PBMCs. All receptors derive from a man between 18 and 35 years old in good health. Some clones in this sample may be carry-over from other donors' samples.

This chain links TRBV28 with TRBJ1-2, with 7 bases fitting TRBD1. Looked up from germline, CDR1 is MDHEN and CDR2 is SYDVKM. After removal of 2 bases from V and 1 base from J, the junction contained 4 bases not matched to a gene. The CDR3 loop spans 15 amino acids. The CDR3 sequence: CASSLDRAFNYGYTF. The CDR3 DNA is TGTGCCAGCAGTTTAGACAGGGCCTTTAACTATGGCTACACCTTC.

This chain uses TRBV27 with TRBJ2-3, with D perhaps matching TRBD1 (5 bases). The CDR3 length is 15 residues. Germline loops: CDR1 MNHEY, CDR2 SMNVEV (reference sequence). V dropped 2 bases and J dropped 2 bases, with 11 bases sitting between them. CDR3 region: CASSLQGSYTDTQYF. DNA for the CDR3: TGTGCCAGCAGTTTACAGGGATCCTACACAGATACGCAGTATTTT.

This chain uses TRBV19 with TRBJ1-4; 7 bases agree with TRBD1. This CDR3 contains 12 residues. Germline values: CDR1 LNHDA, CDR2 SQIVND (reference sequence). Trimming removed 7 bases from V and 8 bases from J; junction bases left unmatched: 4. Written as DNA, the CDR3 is TGTGCCAGTAACGACAGGGCCGAAAAACTGTTTTTT. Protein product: CASNDRAEKLFF.

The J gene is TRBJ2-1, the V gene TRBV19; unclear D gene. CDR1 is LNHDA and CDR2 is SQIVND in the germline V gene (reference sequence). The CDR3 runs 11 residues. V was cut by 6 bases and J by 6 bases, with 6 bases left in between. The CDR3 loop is CASRDLNEQFF. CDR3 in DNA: TGTGCCAGTAGGGATCTCAATGAGCAGTTCTTC. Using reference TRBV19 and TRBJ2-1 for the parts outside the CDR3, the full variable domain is DGGITQSPKYLFRKEGQNVTLSCEQNLNHDAMYWYRQDPGQGLRLIYYSQIVNDFQKGDIAEGYSVSREKKESFPLTVTSAQKNPTAFYLCASRDLNEQFFGPGTRLTVL.

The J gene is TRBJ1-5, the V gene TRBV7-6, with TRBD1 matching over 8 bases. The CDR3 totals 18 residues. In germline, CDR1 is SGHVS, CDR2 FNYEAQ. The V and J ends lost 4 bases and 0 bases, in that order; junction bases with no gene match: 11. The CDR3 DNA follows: TGTGCCAGCAGCTGCCAGGGACAGGACGCCTATAGCAATCAGCCCCAGCATTTT. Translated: CASSCQGQDAYSNQPQHF.

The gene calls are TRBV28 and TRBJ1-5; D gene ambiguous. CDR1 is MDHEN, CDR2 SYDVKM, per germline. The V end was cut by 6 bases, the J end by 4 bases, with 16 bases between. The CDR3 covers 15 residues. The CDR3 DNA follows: TGTGCCAGCAGACCCGTCGGGTTTTCAAATCAGCCCCAGCATTTT. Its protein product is CASRPVGFSNQPQHF.

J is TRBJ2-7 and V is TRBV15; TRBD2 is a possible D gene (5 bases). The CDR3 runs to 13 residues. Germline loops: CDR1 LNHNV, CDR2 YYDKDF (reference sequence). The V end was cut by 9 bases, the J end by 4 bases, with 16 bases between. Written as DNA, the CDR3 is TGTGCCACGGAGGCAGAGCGAGGATACGAGCAGTACTTC. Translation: CATEAERGYEQYF.

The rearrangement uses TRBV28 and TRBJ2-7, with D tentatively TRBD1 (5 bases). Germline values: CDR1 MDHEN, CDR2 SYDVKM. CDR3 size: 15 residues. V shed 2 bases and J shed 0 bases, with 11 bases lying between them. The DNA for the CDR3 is TGTGCCAGCAGTTTAAAGGGGTCGAGCTCCTACGAGCAGTACTTC. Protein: CASSLKGSSSYEQYF.

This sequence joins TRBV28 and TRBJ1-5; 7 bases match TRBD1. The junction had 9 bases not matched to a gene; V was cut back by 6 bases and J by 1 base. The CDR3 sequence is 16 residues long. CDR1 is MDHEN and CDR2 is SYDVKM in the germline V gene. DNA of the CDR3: TGTGCCAGCAGCGCCTACAGGGGTATGAGCAATCAGCCCCAGCATTTT. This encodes CASSAYRGMSNQPQHF.

The CDR3 nucleotides read TGTGCCAGCAGCCCCCCCCCGCCGCAAGAGACCCAGTACTTC. Protein sequence: CASSPPPPQETQYF. The chain is built from TRBV27 and TRBJ2-5; D is unresolved. Deletions cut 6 bases from V and 2 bases from J, with 13 bases between. The V gene's germline CDR1 is MNHEY and CDR2 SMNVEV (reference sequence). The CDR3 is made up of 14 amino acids.

The CDR3 here is CASSLPGTAYEQYF. The CDR3 bases are TGTGCCAGCAGTTTACCTGGGACCGCCTACGAGCAGTACTTC. V and J are TRBV28 and TRBJ2-7, with D perhaps assigned TRBD1 or TRBD2 (5 bases each). The CDR3 runs to 14 residues. Germline lookup yields CDR1 MDHEN and CDR2 SYDVKM. Trimming cost V 2 bases and J 2 bases, with 10 bases left between them.

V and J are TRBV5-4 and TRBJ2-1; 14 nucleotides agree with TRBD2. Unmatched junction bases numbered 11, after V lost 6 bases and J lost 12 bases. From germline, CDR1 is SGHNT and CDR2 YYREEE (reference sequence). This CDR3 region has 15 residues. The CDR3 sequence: CASTPGTSGRFGQFF. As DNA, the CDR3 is TGTGCCAGCACCCCCGGGACTAGCGGGAGATTCGGGCAGTTCTTC.

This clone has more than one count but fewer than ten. The DNA of the CDR3 is TGTGCCAGCAGCTCCCGGGACTCGAGTACCGGGGAGCTGTTTTTT. This translates into CASSSRDSSTGELFF. The rearrangement uses TRBV7-6 and TRBJ2-2, with D maybe TRBD2 (6 bases). Trimming pared 4 bases from V and 5 bases from J, leaving 14 bases between. There are 15 residues in the CDR3. Germline V gene data show CDR1 as SGHVS and CDR2 as FNYEAQ. The full variable domain, its missing parts supplied by reference TRBV7-6 and TRBJ2-2, is GAGVSQSPRYKVTKRGQDVALRCDPISGHVSLYWYRQALGQGPEFLTYFNYEAQQDKSGLPNDRFSAERPEGSISTLTIQRTEQRDSAMYRCASSSRDSSTGELFFGEGSRLTVL.

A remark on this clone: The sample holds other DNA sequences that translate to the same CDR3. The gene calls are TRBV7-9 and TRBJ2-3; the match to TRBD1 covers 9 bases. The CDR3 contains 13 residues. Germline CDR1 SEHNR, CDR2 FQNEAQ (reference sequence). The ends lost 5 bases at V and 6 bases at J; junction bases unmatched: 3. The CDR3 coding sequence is TGTGCCAGCAGCCAGGACAGGGGCGATACGCAGTATTTT. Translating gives CASSQDRGDTQYF.

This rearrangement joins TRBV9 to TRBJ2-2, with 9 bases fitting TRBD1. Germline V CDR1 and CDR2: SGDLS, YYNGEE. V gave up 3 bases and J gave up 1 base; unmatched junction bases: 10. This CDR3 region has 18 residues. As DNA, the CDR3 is TGTGCCAGCAGCGAAAACCGGGACAGGGTCGGGAACACCGGGGAGCTGTTTTTT. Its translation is CASSENRDRVGNTGELFF.

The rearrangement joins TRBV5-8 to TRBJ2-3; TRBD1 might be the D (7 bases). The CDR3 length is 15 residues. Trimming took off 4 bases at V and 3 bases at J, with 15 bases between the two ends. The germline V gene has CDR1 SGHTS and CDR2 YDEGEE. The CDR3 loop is CASSNWRGRTDTQYF. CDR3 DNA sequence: TGTGCCAGCAGCAATTGGAGGGGGCGAACAGATACGCAGTATTTT.

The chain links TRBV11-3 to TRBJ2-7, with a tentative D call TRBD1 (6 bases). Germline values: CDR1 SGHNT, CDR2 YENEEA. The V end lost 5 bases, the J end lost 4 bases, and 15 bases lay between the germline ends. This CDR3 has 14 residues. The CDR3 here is CASSLNSGEYEQYF. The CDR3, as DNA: TGTGCCAGCAGCCTCAACTCAGGGGAGTACGAGCAGTACTTC. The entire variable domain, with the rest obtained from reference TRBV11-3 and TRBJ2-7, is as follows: EAGVVQSPRYKIIEKKQPVAFWCNPISGHNTLYWYLQNLGQGPELLIRYENEEAVDDSQLPKDRFSAERLKGVDSTLKIQPAELGDSAVYLCASSLNSGEYEQYFGPGTRLTVT.

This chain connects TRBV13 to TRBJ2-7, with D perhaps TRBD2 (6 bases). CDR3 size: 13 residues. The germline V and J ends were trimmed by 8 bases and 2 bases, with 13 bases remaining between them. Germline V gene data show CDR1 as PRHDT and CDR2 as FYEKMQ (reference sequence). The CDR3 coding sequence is TGTGCCAGCGCTGGCGGGGAACCCTACGAGCAGTACTTC. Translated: CASAGGEPYEQYF.

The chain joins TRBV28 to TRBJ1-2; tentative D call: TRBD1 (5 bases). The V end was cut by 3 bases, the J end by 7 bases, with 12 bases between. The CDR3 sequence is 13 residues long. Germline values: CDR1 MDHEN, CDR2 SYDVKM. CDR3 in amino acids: CASSFIQGSGYTF. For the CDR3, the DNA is TGTGCCAGCAGTTTCATCCAGGGCTCTGGCTACACCTTC.

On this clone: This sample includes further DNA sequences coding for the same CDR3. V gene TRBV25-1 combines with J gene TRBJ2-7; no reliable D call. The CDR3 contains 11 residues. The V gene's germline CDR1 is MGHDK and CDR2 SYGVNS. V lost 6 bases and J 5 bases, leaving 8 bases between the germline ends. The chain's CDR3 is CASSLGNEQYF. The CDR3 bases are TGTGCCAGCAGCCTAGGCAACGAGCAGTACTTC.

CDR3: CASSLIAGMSGNEQFF. The CDR3 nucleotides read TGTGCCAGCAGCTTAATTGCGGGGATGTCCGGCAATGAGCAGTTCTTC. The chain couples TRBV7-3 to TRBJ2-1; maybe TRBD2 (6 bases). CDR1 is SGHTA and CDR2 is FQGTGA in the germline V gene. V dropped 1 base and J dropped 6 bases, with 16 bases sitting between them. This CDR3 is 16 amino acids long.

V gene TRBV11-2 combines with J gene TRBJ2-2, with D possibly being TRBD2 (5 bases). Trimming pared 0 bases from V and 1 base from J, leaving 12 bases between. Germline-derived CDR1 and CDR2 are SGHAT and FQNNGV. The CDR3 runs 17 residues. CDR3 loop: CASSLDILAENTGELFF. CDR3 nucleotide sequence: TGTGCCAGCAGCTTAGATATTCTAGCTGAGAACACCGGGGAGCTGTTTTTT.

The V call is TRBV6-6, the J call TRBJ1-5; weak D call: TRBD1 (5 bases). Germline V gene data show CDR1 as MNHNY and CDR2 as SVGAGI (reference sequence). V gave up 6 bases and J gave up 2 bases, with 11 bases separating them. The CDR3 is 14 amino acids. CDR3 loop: CASRLRGRNQPQHF. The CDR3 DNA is TGTGCCAGCAGGTTGAGGGGACGCAATCAGCCCCAGCATTTT.

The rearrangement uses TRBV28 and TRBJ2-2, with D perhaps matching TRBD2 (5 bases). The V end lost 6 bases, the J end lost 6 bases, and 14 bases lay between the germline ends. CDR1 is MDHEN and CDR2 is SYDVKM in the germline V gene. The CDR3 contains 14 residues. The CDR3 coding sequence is TGTGCCAGCAGACTCGAGGGTAGGGCCGGGGAGCTGTTTTTT. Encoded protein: CASRLEGRAGELFF.

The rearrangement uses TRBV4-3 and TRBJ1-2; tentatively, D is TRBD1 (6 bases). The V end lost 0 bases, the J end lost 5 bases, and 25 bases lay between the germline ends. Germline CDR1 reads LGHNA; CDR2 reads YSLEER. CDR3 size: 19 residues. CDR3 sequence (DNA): TGCGCCAGCAGCCAAGACGCGGCAGACCATTGGGGGCAACGATATGGCTACACCTTC. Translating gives CASSQDAADHWGQRYGYTF.